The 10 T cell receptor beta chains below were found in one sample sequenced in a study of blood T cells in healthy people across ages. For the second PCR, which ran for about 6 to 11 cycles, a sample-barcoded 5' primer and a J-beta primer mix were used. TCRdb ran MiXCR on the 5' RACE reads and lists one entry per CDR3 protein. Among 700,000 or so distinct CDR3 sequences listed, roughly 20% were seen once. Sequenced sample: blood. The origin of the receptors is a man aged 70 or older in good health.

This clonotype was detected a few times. The CDR3 sequence: CASSPAITGELFF. As DNA, the CDR3 is TGTGCCAGCAGCCCAGCAATTACCGGGGAGCTGTTTTTT. V gene TRBV4-2 combines with J gene TRBJ2-2; unclear D gene. CDR1 LGHNA and CDR2 YNFKEQ come from the germline V gene. This CDR3 spans 13 amino acids. V was pared by 4 bases and J by 5 bases, with 8 bases between.

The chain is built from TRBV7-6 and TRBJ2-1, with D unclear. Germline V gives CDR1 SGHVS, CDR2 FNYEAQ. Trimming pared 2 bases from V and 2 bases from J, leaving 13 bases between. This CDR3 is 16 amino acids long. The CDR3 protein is CASSLRGADAYNEQFF. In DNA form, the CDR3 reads TGTGCCAGCAGCTTACGCGGTGCCGACGCCTACAATGAGCAGTTCTTC.

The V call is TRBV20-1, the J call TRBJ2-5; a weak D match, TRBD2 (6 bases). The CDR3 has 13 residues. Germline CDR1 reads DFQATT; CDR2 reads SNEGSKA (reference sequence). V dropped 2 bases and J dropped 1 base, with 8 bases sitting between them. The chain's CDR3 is CSARRTIQETQYF. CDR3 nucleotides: TGCAGTGCTAGAAGGACTATCCAAGAGACCCAGTACTTC.

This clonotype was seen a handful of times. CDR3 amino acids: CSVKRQGRFGETQYF. CDR3 DNA: TGCAGTGTAAAACGACAGGGAAGGTTCGGGGAGACCCAGTACTTC. V usage is TRBV20-1 and J usage is TRBJ2-7; 7 nucleotides align to TRBD1. The tail of the sequence fits TRBJ2-5 better, so the J call may be wrong. There are 15 residues in the CDR3. CDR1 is DFQATT and CDR2 is SNEGSKA in the germline V gene (reference sequence).

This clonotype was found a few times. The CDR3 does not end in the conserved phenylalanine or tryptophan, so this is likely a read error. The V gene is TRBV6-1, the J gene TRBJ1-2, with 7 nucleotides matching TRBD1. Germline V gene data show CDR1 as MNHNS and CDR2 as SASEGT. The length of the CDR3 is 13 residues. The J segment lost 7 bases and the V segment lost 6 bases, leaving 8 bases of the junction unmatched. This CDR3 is CASRESTGTGYTS. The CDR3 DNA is TGTGCCAGCAGGGAATCGACAGGGACTGGCTACACCTCC.

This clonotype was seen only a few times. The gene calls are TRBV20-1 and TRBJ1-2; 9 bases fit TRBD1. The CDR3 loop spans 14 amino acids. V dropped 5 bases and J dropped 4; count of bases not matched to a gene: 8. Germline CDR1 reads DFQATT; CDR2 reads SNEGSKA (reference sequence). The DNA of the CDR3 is TGCAGTGCTTACGGACAGGGGATAGGCTATGGCTACACCTTC. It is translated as CSAYGQGIGYGYTF.

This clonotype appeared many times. The CDR3 bases are TGTGCCAGCAGCTTAGCTGGACCCCGAGATACGCAGTATTTT. Its protein is CASSLAGPRDTQYF. The chain couples TRBV7-8 to TRBJ2-3; D unclear. CDR1 and CDR2 (germline): SGHVS, FQNEAQ. This CDR3 region has 14 residues. V was clipped by 0 bases and J by 5 bases, with 9 bases between them.

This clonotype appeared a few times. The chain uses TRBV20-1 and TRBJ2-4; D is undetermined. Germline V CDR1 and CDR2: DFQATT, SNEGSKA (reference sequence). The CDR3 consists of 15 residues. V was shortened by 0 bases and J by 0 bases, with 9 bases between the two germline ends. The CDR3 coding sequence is TGCAGTGCTAGAGAATGGCAGCTAGCCAAAAACATTCAGTACTTC. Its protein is CSAREWQLAKNIQYF.

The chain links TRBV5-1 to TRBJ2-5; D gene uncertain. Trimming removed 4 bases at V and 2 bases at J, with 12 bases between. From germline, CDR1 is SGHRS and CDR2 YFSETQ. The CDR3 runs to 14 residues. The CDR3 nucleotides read TGCGCCAGCAGCGCGGCCGGGCCTCAAGAGACCCAGTACTTC. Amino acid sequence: CASSAAGPQETQYF.

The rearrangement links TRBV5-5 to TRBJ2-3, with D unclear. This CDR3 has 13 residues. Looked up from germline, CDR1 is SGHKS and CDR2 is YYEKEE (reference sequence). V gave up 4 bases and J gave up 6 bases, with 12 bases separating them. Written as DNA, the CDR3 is TGTGCCAGCAGCGCATGGGCTACGGATACGCAGTATTTT. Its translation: CASSAWATDTQYF.